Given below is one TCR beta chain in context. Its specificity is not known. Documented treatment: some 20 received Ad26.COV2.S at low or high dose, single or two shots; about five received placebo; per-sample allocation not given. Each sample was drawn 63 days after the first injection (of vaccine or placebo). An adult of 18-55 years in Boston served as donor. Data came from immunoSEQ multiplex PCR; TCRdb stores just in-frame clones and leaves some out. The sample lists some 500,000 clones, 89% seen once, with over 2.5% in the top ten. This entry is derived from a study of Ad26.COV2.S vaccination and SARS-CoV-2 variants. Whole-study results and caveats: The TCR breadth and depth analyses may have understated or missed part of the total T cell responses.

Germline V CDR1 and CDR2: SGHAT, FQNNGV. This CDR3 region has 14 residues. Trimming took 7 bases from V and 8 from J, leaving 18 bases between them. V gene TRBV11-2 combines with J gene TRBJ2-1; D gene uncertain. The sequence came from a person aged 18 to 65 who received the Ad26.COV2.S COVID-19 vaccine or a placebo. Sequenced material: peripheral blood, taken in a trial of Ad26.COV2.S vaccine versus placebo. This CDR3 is CASTPSAFRDEQFF. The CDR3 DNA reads TGTGCCAGCACGCCCTCAGCGTTTCGTGATGAGCAGTTCTTC.